Following are 11 T cell receptor beta chains from one sample sequenced in a study of blood T cells in healthy people across ages. A second 7 to 11 cycle PCR used barcoded and J-beta primers. Each CDR3 protein is one row after TCRdb ran MiXCR on the 5' RACE reads. The data contain around 1,000,000 distinct CDR3 sequences, 20% to 25% of them singletons. A further study also used this sample, focusing on T cells of mothers and their children.

The sample taken for sequencing was blood. Receptor source: a girl aged 2-10 years in good health.

This rearrangement joins TRBV3-1 to TRBJ1-2; no clear D. Trimming took off 0 bases at V and 2 bases at J, with 10 bases between the two ends. Germline V lookup: CDR1 LGHDT, CDR2 YNNKEL (reference sequence). This CDR3 spans 15 amino acids. The CDR3 coding sequence is TGTGCCAGCAGCCAAGATCTTAGGGTGAACTATGGCTACACCTTC. Translation: CASSQDLRVNYGYTF.

This clonotype was counted only a few times. The chain carries TRBV7-2 and TRBJ2-5; 8 nucleotides align to TRBD2. Germline CDR1 reads SGHTA; CDR2 reads FQGNSA. There are 15 residues in the CDR3. V gave up 5 bases and J gave up 4 bases; unmatched junction bases: 9. The CDR3 DNA is TGTGCCAGCAGCAAACAAGCGGGAGTTTCAGAGACCCAGTACTTC. This gives the protein CASSKQAGVSETQYF.

This clonotype was detected a few times. The gene calls are TRBV20-1 and TRBJ2-1, with TRBD2 as a possible D gene (7 bases). V was trimmed by 1 base and J by 5 bases, leaving 9 bases between them. Germline V gene lookup returns CDR1 DFQATT and CDR2 SNEGSKA (reference sequence). The CDR3 is 13 residues long. This CDR3 is CSARGGGDNEQFF. DNA for the CDR3: TGCAGTGCTAGAGGGGGGGGCGACAATGAGCAGTTCTTC.

The genes are TRBV4-3 and TRBJ2-1; 8 positions agree with TRBD1. In germline, CDR1 is LGHNA, CDR2 YSLEER. This CDR3 contains 16 residues. Trimming removed 1 base from V and 6 bases from J; junction bases left unmatched: 8. The CDR3 here is CASSQGRGTGLNEQFF. As DNA, the CDR3 is TGCGCCAGCAGCCAAGGACGAGGGACAGGACTCAATGAGCAGTTCTTC.

This chain joins TRBV4-3 and TRBJ2-4; 7 bases are a match to TRBD1. The germline V gene encodes CDR1 LGHNA and CDR2 YSLEER. This CDR3 region has 13 residues. V trimming: 4 bases; J trimming: 12 bases; junction bases outside the gene matches: 9. The CDR3 region is CASSPTTGRSQYF. The CDR3 DNA follows: TGCGCCAGCAGCCCCACGACAGGGAGATCTCAGTACTTC.

This sequence joins TRBV29-1 and TRBJ2-2; D perhaps matches TRBD1 (6 bases). There are 14 residues in the CDR3. Germline-derived CDR1 and CDR2 are SQVTM and ANQGSEA. Between the trimmed V and J ends, which lost 6 bases and 0 bases, there was a span of 11 bases. This CDR3 is CSVAGASNTGELFF. In nucleotides, the CDR3 is TGCAGCGTAGCAGGGGCCTCGAACACCGGGGAGCTGTTTTTT.

This rearrangement joins TRBV6-5 to TRBJ2-1; 13 bases agree with TRBD2. CDR3 size: 15 residues. With 5 bases clipped from V and 8 bases from J, the junction kept 6 bases outside the gene matches. Germline V gene sequence: CDR1 MNHEY, CDR2 SVGAGI. CDR3 region: CASSRTSGSMYEQFF. CDR3 DNA: TGTGCCAGCAGTCGGACTAGCGGGAGTATGTATGAGCAGTTCTTC.

The chain employs TRBV27 and TRBJ2-7, with TRBD1 matching over 7 bases. CDR1 and CDR2 from the germline V gene are MNHEY and SMNVEV (reference sequence). The CDR3 has 14 amino acids. V was pared by 4 bases and J by 2 bases, with 5 bases of the junction left unmatched. The chain's CDR3 is CASSSLGTAYEQYF. The CDR3 DNA sequence: TGTGCCAGCAGTTCACTAGGGACAGCCTACGAGCAGTACTTC.

This clonotype was observed a handful of times. The chain uses TRBV4-3 and TRBJ2-3; D not certain. CDR3 length: 14 residues. V was clipped by 0 bases and J by 9 bases, with 13 bases between them. Germline assignment: CDR1 LGHNA and CDR2 YSLEER. Written as DNA, the CDR3 is TGCGCCAGCAGCCAAGATGCGCCCCCCGGGACGCAGTATTTT. Translated, it gives CASSQDAPPGTQYF.

V gene TRBV29-1 combines with J gene TRBJ2-1; 10 bases are shared with TRBD2. There are 14 residues in the CDR3. With 7 bases clipped from V and 5 bases from J, the junction kept 8 bases outside the gene matches. Germline CDR1 SQVTM, CDR2 ANQGSEA. CDR3: CSARSGRGNNEQFF. The CDR3 DNA is TGCAGCGCTCGCAGCGGGAGGGGGAACAATGAGCAGTTCTTC.

The gene calls are TRBV20-1 and TRBJ2-5; 10 nucleotides agree with TRBD1. The end of the DNA is better explained by TRBJ2-7, so the J call may be wrong. The germline gives CDR1 DFQATT, CDR2 SNEGSKA (reference sequence). The CDR3 is made up of 13 amino acids. In DNA, the CDR3 is TGCAGTGCCCCGGGACAGGGGTTCTACGAGCAGTACTTC. Encoded protein: CSAPGQGFYEQYF.